This paragraph reports one T cell receptor beta chain. Clinical histories supplied by participants themselves formed the basis of cohort assignment. Each exposed participant met a COVID-19 case in the 2 weeks preceding study entry. These data come from a study of blood T cell repertoires in COVID-19. Study in general: The origin of the acute and convalescent COVID-19 samples was the United States, Italy and Spain.

The assay was immunoSEQ multiplex PCR, and TCRdb's table has in-frame clones only and misses some. The data hold roughly 400,000 clones, with roughly 90% observed a single time. The ends lost 5 bases at V and 3 bases at J; junction bases unmatched: 10. The CDR3 extends over 15 amino acids. Germline lookup yields CDR1 SEHNR and CDR2 FQNEAQ (reference sequence). V is TRBV7-9 and J is TRBJ2-7; 7 nucleotides align to TRBD2. This TCR was sampled from a woman aged 18-29 years who had been exposed to COVID-19. The sample consisted of PBMCs or T cells enriched from blood (not recorded which). The CDR3 loop reads CASSPGPSGNYEQYF. The DNA of the CDR3 is TGTGCCAGCAGCCCGGGTCCTAGCGGAAACTACGAGCAGTACTTC.